These 18 T cell receptor beta chains were all obtained from the same sample, sequenced in a study of technical replicates of blood from several donors. The method was immunoSEQ multiplex PCR; TCRdb's version includes in-frame clones alone and lacks a portion of them. This table holds about 70,000 clones, 91% found once. The sequenced sample was PBMCs. The receptors were gathered from a human donor in good health. Some clones in this sample may be carry-over from other donors' samples.

This chain joins TRBV4-3 and TRBJ1-2; tentatively, D is TRBD1 (6 bases). V lost 0 bases and J lost 3, with 17 bases in between. The CDR3 runs to 17 residues. CDR1 is LGHNA and CDR2 is YSLEER in the germline V gene. CDR3 residues: CASSQDRRGALHYGYTF. The DNA for the CDR3 is TGCGCCAGCAGCCAAGACCGCCGGGGGGCCCTACACTATGGCTACACCTTC.

This rearrangement joins TRBV29-1 to TRBJ2-7; 11 bases fit TRBD1. This CDR3 spans 13 amino acids. With 4 bases clipped from V and 6 bases from J, the junction kept 5 bases outside the gene matches. Germline CDR1 is SQVTM and CDR2 is ANQGSEA. The chain's CDR3 is CSVGGTGGAEQYF. The CDR3 DNA follows: TGCAGCGTTGGTGGGACAGGGGGAGCCGAGCAGTACTTC.

CDR3 region: CAIADRRGTEAFF. The DNA for the CDR3 is TGTGCCATCGCGGACAGGAGGGGGACTGAAGCTTTCTTT. V and J are TRBV10-3 and TRBJ1-1, with TRBD1 matching 7 bases. The CDR3 length is 13 residues. From germline, CDR1 is ENHRY and CDR2 SYGVKD. V trimming: 8 bases; J trimming: 5 bases; junction bases outside the gene matches: 8.

There are a few counts of this clone. The chain's CDR3 is CASSTRTVNEQFF. The CDR3 DNA sequence: TGTGCCAGCAGCACCAGGACAGTCAATGAGCAGTTCTTC. The chain recombines TRBV7-8 with TRBJ2-1, with D possibly TRBD1 on 6 matching bases. V lost 5 bases, J lost 6 bases, and 11 bases lay in between. The CDR3 sequence is 13 residues long. CDR1 is SGHVS, CDR2 FQNEAQ, per germline. The entire variable domain, with the rest obtained from reference TRBV7-8 and TRBJ2-1, is as follows: GAGVSQSPRYKVAKRGQDVALRCDPISGHVSLFWYQQALGQGPEFLTYFQNEAQLDKSGLPSDRFFAERPEGSVSTLKIQRTQQEDSAVYLCASSTRTVNEQFFGPGTRLTVL.

This clone was recorded once. As DNA, the CDR3 is TGTGCCAGCAGCTTAGGGGGCGCAGCCGGAAACACCATATATTTT. Translated, it gives CASSLGGAAGNTIYF. The chain couples TRBV11-2 to TRBJ1-3; D is perhaps TRBD1 (5 bases). Germline CDR1 is SGHAT and CDR2 is FQNNGV. Trimming removed 1 base at V and 4 bases at J, with 11 bases between. The CDR3 length is 15 residues.

V gene TRBV18 combines with J gene TRBJ1-2, with D perhaps matching TRBD1 (5 bases). Trimming removed 2 bases at V and 7 bases at J, with 17 bases between. Germline-derived CDR1 and CDR2 are KGHSH and LQKENI. This CDR3 has 15 amino acids. In DNA form, the CDR3 reads TGTGCCAGCTCACCAATGGCAGGGAGGTACGGTGGCTACACCTTC. It yields the protein CASSPMAGRYGGYTF.

The gene calls are TRBV11-1 and TRBJ1-1; no definite D call. V was cut by 6 bases and J by 3 bases, with 14 bases left in between. Germline CDR1 reads SGHAT; CDR2 reads FQDESV (reference sequence). The CDR3 loop spans 14 amino acids. The CDR3 is CASRRDRADTEAFF. As DNA, the CDR3 is TGTGCCAGCAGGAGGGATCGGGCGGACACTGAAGCTTTCTTT.

The CDR3 region has the DNA TGTGCCAGCAGCCTACAGGACCTCGGGGGGGTGTACACCTTC. Residues: CASSLQDLGGVYTF. The chain recombines TRBV9 with TRBJ1-2, with D tentatively TRBD1 (5 bases). Per the germline V gene, CDR1 is SGDLS and CDR2 is YYNGEE. This CDR3 is built from 14 residues. V was cut by 4 bases and J by 11 bases, with 21 bases left in between.

This clone appeared a single time. The rearrangement uses TRBV7-2 and TRBJ2-4; TRBD2 matches 7 bases. The CDR3 spans 14 residues. The V gene's germline CDR1 is SGHTA and CDR2 FQGNSA. The V segment lost 1 base and the J segment 9 bases; nucleotides outside the gene matches: 6. CDR3 nucleotides: TGTGCCAGCAGCTTAGAGGGAGGGGATGGCATTCAGTACTTC. Protein product: CASSLEGGDGIQYF.

The V call is TRBV4-3, the J call TRBJ2-5; 9 bases fit TRBD2. CDR1 LGHNA and CDR2 YSLEER come from the germline V gene. The CDR3 loop spans 16 amino acids. Losses at the gene ends were 1 base for V and 4 bases for J; bases not matched to a gene: 7. For the CDR3, the DNA is TGCGCCAGCAGCCAAGTTAGGCGGGGGGGGGCAGAGACCCAGTACTTC. It codes for CASSQVRRGGAETQYF.

The chain employs TRBV7-2 and TRBJ2-5; 7 bases align to TRBD1. Per the germline V gene, CDR1 is SGHTA and CDR2 is FQGNSA. CDR3 length equals 13 residues. The J segment lost 3 bases and the V segment lost 5 bases, leaving 3 bases of the junction unmatched. The CDR3 loop is CASSHGQEETQYF. The CDR3 bases are TGTGCCAGCAGCCACGGACAGGAAGAGACCCAGTACTTC.

This chain connects TRBV7-2 to TRBJ1-6, with unresolved D. CDR1 SGHTA and CDR2 FQGNSA come from the germline V gene. The CDR3 is made up of 17 amino acids. The ends were cut back, 4 bases at V and 0 bases at J, with 13 bases in the middle. DNA of the CDR3: TGTGCCAGCAGCTCTCGACTGACGAGCTCCTATAATTCACCCCTCCACTTT. Its protein product is CASSSRLTSSYNSPLHF.

This clone has more than one count but fewer than ten. The genes are TRBV4-1 and TRBJ2-7, with TRBD2 as a possible D gene (8 bases). V was shortened by 4 bases and J by 3 bases, with 19 bases between the two germline ends. The CDR3 covers 16 residues. The germline gives CDR1 MGHRA, CDR2 YSYEKL. The CDR3 protein is CASSLGGGGTLYEQYF. The DNA for the CDR3 is TGCGCCAGCAGCCTAGGGGGCGGGGGGACCCTCTACGAGCAGTACTTC.

V is TRBV6-1 and J is TRBJ1-4, with a tentative D call TRBD1 (6 bases). The CDR3 totals 11 residues. Per the germline V gene, CDR1 is MNHNS and CDR2 is SASEGT. CDR3 coding DNA: TGTGGGGCAGGGGTATGGGAAAAACTGTTTTTT. Its translation: CGAGVWEKLFF.

The chain combines TRBV5-6 with TRBJ2-3; D not resolved. This CDR3 has 13 residues. The V end lost 1 base, the J end lost 0 bases, and 3 bases lay between the germline ends. Looked up from germline, CDR1 is SGHDT and CDR2 is YYEEEE. CDR3: CASSLLSTDTQYF. CDR3 in DNA: TGTGCCAGCAGCTTGCTTAGCACAGATACGCAGTATTTT.

The CDR3, as DNA: TGTGCCATCAGTGATCTGACTAGCGGGAGACAGACCCAGTACTTC. Translating gives CAISDLTSGRQTQYF. This chain links TRBV10-3 with TRBJ2-5, with TRBD2 matching over 12 bases. This CDR3 has 15 residues. Germline values: CDR1 ENHRY, CDR2 SYGVKD. Trimming took 3 bases from V and 6 from J; bases not matched to a gene: 5.

The chain links TRBV4-3 to TRBJ2-5; 7 nucleotides line up with TRBD2. Germline V gene data show CDR1 as LGHNA and CDR2 as YSLEER. This CDR3 is 15 amino acids long. The trim removed 1 base at V and 4 bases at J, leaving 6 bases unmatched. The CDR3 coding sequence is TGCGCCAGCAGCCAAGGATATGGGGGGGGAGAGACCCAGTACTTC. Translated: CASSQGYGGGETQYF.

V is TRBV7-2 and J is TRBJ2-2; 8 nucleotides match TRBD1. Trimming at V came to 5 bases and at J to 1 base, leaving 6 bases not matched to a gene. The CDR3 is made up of 16 amino acids. CDR1 and CDR2 from the germline V gene are SGHTA and FQGNSA. The CDR3 nucleotides read TGTGCCAGCAGCGCCAGGACAGGGATGAACACCGGGGAGCTGTTTTTT. Translated, it gives CASSARTGMNTGELFF.